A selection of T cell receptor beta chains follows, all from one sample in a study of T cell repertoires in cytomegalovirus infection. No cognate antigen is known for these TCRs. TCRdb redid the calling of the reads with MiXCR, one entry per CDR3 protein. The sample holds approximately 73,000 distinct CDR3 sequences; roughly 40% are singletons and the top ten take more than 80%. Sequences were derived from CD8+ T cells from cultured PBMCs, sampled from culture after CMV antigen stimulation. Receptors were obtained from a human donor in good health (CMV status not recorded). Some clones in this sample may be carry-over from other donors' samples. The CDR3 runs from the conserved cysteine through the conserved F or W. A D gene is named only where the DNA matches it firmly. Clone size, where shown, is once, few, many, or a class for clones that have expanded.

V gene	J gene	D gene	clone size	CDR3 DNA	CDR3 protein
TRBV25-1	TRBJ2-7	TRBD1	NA	TGTGCCAGCAGTGAATACAGTTGGGACAGCTCCTACGAGCAGTACTTC	CASSEYSWDSSYEQYF
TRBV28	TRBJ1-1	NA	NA	TGTGCCAGCAGCCCGGGGCAGGAATACACTGAAGCTTTCTTT	CASSPGQEYTEAFF
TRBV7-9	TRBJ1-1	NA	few	TGTGCCAGCAGCTTAGATATGGATGAAGCTTTCTTT	CASSLDMDEAFF
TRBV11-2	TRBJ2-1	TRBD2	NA	TGTGCCAGCAGCTTAGATTTACTAGCGGGGGTGATAGTGAGCTCCTACAATGAGCAGTTCTTC	CASSLDLLAGVIVSSYNEQFF
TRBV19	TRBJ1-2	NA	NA	TGTGCCAGTAGTATTGAGGGCGGTTCTAACTATGGCTACACCTTC	CASSIEGGSNYGYTF
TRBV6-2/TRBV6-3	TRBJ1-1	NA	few	TGTGCCAGCAGCGGAATAGGGGAAGCTTTCTTT	CASSGIGEAFF
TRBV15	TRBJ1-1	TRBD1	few	TGTGCCACCTTGGGACAGGGGGCGAGGACTGAAGCTTTCTTT	CATLGQGARTEAFF
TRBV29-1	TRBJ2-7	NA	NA	TGCAGCGTTGGCGTTTCGAGGCTTGAGCAGTACTTC	CSVGVSRLEQYF
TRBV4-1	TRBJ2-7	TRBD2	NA	TGCGCCAGCAGCCCCCCGGGAGGGGCCGAGCAGTACTTC	CASSPPGGAEQYF
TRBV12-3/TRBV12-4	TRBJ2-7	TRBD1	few	TGTGCCAGCAGTTTAGCCCGGGGACAGGCCTACGAGCAGTACTTC	CASSLARGQAYEQYF
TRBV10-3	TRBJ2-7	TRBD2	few	TGTGCCATCAGTGACATATCGCTCGGGACTAGCGGGTACGAGCAGTACTTC	CAISDISLGTSGYEQYF
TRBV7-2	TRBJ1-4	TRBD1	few	TGTGCCAGCAGCCAGGGGGATGAAAAACTGTTTTTT	CASSQGDEKLFF
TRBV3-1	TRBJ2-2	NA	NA	TGTGCCAGCAGCCAAGACCGGAAATTTCCGAACACCGGGGAGCTGTTTTTT	CASSQDRKFPNTGELFF
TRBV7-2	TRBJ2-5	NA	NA	TGTGCCACCGAGGTTAACCGGAATGTAGGAGAGACCCAGTACTTC	CATEVNRNVGETQYF
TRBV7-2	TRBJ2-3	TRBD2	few	TGTGCCAGCAGGCCTGTAGCGGGGGGAACAGATACGCAGTATTTT	CASRPVAGGTDTQYF
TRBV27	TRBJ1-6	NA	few	TGTGCCAGCAGCCCCGGGACATATAATTCACCCCTCCACTTT	CASSPGTYNSPLHF
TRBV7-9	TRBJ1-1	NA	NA	TGTGCCAGCAGCTCAGCAGGGAACACTGAAGCTTTCTTT	CASSSAGNTEAFF
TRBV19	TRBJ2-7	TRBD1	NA	TGTGCCAGTAGTATAGATCGGACAGGGTCCTACGAGCAGTACTTC	CASSIDRTGSYEQYF
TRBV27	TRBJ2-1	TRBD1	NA	TGTGCCAGCAGCTCCGGGACAGGGGGAAGGAATGAGCAGTTCTTC	CASSSGTGGRNEQFF
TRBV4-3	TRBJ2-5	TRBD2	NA	TGCGCCAGCAGCTCGGGACTAGCGGGGGGTGTAGAGACCCAGTACTTC	CASSSGLAGGVETQYF
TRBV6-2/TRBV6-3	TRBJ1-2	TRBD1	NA	TGTGCCAGCAGTTCAGGGGGCTATGGCTACACCTTC	CASSSGGYGYTF
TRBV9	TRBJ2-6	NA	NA	TGTGCCAGCAGCGGACCGAAGTCTGGGGCCAACGTCCTGACTTTC	CASSGPKSGANVLTF
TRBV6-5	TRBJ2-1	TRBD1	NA	TGTGCCAGCAGTTACTCCGAGGGGGCCGGCAATGAGCAGTTCTTC	CASSYSEGAGNEQFF
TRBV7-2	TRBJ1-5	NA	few	TGTGCCAGCAGCTTAGGTTCAGCCTACCACGGGGGGCCCCAGCATTTT	CASSLGSAYHGGPQHF